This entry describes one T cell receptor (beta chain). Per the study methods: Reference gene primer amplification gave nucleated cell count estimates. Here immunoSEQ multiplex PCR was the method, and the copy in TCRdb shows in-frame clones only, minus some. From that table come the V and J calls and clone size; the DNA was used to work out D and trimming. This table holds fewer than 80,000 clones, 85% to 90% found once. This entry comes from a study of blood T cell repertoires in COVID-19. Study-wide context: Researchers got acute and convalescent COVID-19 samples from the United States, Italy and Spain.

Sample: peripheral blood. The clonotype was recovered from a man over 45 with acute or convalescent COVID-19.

DNA for the CDR3: TGTGCCAGCAGTCCGCTGCAGTCGTCCTATGAGCAGTTCTTC. This translates into CASSPLQSSYEQFF. This chain joins TRBV7-9 and TRBJ2-1; no clear D. This CDR3 is 14 amino acids long. CDR1 and CDR2 (germline): SEHNR, FQNEAQ (reference sequence). V was cut by 6 bases and J by 8 bases, with 17 bases left in between. The entire variable domain, with the rest obtained from reference TRBV7-9 and TRBJ2-1, is as follows: DTGVSQNPRHKITKRGQNVTFRCDPISEHNRLYWYRQTLGQGPEFLTYFQNEAQLEKSRLLSDRFSAERPKGSFSTLEIQRTEQGDSAMYLCASSPLQSSYEQFFGPGTRLTVL.